This is a list of T cell receptor beta chains from one sample in a study of blood T cells in healthy people across ages. Each CDR3 protein is one row after TCRdb ran MiXCR on the 5' RACE reads. The sample lists roughly 1,000,000 distinct CDR3 sequences, 20% to 25% occurring once. The same data also contributed to another study, on T cells of mothers and their children.

Sequenced: blood. All receptors derive from a girl aged 2 to 10 in good health. CDR3s include the opening cysteine and the closing phenylalanine or tryptophan. Fields, in order: clone size, D gene, J gene, V gene, CDR3 protein, CDR3 DNA. A D gene is named only where the DNA matches it firmly. Size is omitted from some rows. Given values are once, few, many or a class for expanded clones.

clone_size: few
d_call: TRBD1
j_call: TRBJ1-1
v_call: TRBV29-1
cdr3_aa: CSVGPRDSNTEAFF
cdr3_nt: TGCAGCGTTGGGCCCCGGGACAGTAACACTGAAGCTTTCTTT

clone_size: .
d_call: TRBD1
j_call: TRBJ2-7
v_call: TRBV7-9
cdr3_aa: CASSPQDRGSYEQYF
cdr3_nt: TGTGCCAGCAGCCCCCAGGACAGGGGATCCTACGAGCAGTACTTC

clone_size: .
d_call: .
j_call: TRBJ1-1
v_call: TRBV20-1
cdr3_aa: CSAPREGYTEAFF
cdr3_nt: TGCAGTGCTCCGCGGGAGGGGTACACTGAAGCTTTCTTT

clone_size: .
d_call: .
j_call: TRBJ1-2
v_call: TRBV19
cdr3_aa: CASSFEARAYGYTF
cdr3_nt: TGTGCCAGTAGTTTCGAGGCCAGGGCATATGGCTACACCTTC

clone_size: few
d_call: .
j_call: TRBJ2-7
v_call: TRBV10-3
cdr3_aa: CAISENRGPSEQYF
cdr3_nt: TGTGCCATCAGTGAGAACCGGGGGCCAAGCGAGCAGTACTTC

clone_size: few
d_call: .
j_call: TRBJ2-4
v_call: TRBV11-2
cdr3_aa: CASTDGPPGGSDIQYF
cdr3_nt: TGTGCCAGTACCGACGGGCCGCCGGGCGGTTCCGACATTCAGTACTTC

clone_size: many
d_call: .
j_call: TRBJ1-1
v_call: TRBV5-1
cdr3_aa: CASSLTGVDTEAFF
cdr3_nt: TGTGCCAGCAGTTTAACCGGGGTGGACACTGAAGCTTTCTTT

clone_size: .
d_call: TRBD2
j_call: TRBJ2-3
v_call: TRBV20-1
cdr3_aa: CSARGATSGRKDTQYF
cdr3_nt: TGCAGTGCTAGAGGGGCGACTAGCGGGAGAAAAGATACGCAGTATTTT

clone_size: once
d_call: .
j_call: TRBJ1-4
v_call: TRBV5-1
cdr3_aa: CASSLWVTGTNEKLFF
cdr3_nt: TGCGCCAGCAGCTTGTGGGTGACAGGAACTAATGAAAAACTGTTTTTT

clone_size: .
d_call: .
j_call: TRBJ1-1
v_call: TRBV12-3/TRBV12-4
cdr3_aa: CASSFGQHTEAFF
cdr3_nt: TGTGCCAGCAGTTTCGGACAGCACACTGAAGCTTTCTTT

clone_size: few
d_call: .
j_call: TRBJ1-1
v_call: TRBV20-1
cdr3_aa: CSASLLADNEAFF
cdr3_nt: TGCAGTGCTAGTCTTTTGGCGGACAATGAAGCTTTCTTT

clone_size: few
d_call: TRBD1
j_call: TRBJ1-6
v_call: TRBV13
cdr3_aa: CASSETGSFSPLHF
cdr3_nt: TGTGCCAGCAGCGAGACAGGGTCGTTTTCACCCCTCCACTTT

clone_size: .
d_call: TRBD2
j_call: TRBJ2-7
v_call: TRBV28
cdr3_aa: CAISLRLAVSYEQYF
cdr3_nt: TGTGCCATCAGTTTACGGCTAGCGGTTTCCTACGAGCAGTACTTC

clone_size: .
d_call: TRBD1
j_call: TRBJ2-4
v_call: TRBV29-1
cdr3_aa: CSVVDRGGDIQYF
cdr3_nt: TGCAGCGTCGTGGACAGGGGAGGAGACATTCAGTACTTC

clone_size: .
d_call: .
j_call: TRBJ2-3
v_call: TRBV5-1
cdr3_aa: CASSQGGIGPDTQYF
cdr3_nt: TGCGCCAGCAGCCAAGGAGGGATTGGCCCAGATACGCAGTATTTT

clone_size: once
d_call: .
j_call: TRBJ2-1
v_call: TRBV18
cdr3_aa: CASSPEDKFNEQFF
cdr3_nt: TGTGCCAGCTCACCCGAAGACAAATTTAATGAGCAGTTCTTC

clone_size: many
d_call: TRBD1
j_call: TRBJ1-2
v_call: TRBV12-3/TRBV12-4
cdr3_aa: CASSHRGGYTF
cdr3_nt: TGTGCCAGCAGTCACAGGGGGGGCTACACCTTC

clone_size: .
d_call: .
j_call: TRBJ1-2
v_call: TRBV28
cdr3_aa: CASSFGWAGYTF
cdr3_nt: TGTGCCAGCAGTTTTGGTTGGGCCGGCTACACCTTC

clone_size: .
d_call: .
j_call: TRBJ1-1
v_call: TRBV25-1
cdr3_aa: CASSEPGAKNTEAFF
cdr3_nt: TGTGCCAGCAGTGAGCCGGGGGCCAAGAACACTGAAGCTTTCTTT

clone_size: .
d_call: .
j_call: TRBJ2-7
v_call: TRBV12-3/TRBV12-4
cdr3_aa: CASTALLIRGYYEQYF
cdr3_nt: TGTGCCAGCACCGCTCTCCTCATTCGCGGCTACTACGAGCAGTACTTC

clone_size: .
d_call: .
j_call: TRBJ2-1
v_call: TRBV11-2
cdr3_aa: CASSLQGMGGFNEQFF
cdr3_nt: TGTGCCAGCAGCTTACAGGGGATGGGGGGATTCAATGAGCAGTTCTTC

clone_size: .
d_call: TRBD1
j_call: TRBJ2-7
v_call: TRBV5-1
cdr3_aa: CASSFMAGTDTYEQYF
cdr3_nt: TGCGCCAGCAGCTTCATGGCCGGGACAGATACCTACGAGCAGTACTTC

clone_size: .
d_call: .
j_call: TRBJ1-2
v_call: TRBV20-1
cdr3_aa: CSARGTGGGFGYTF
cdr3_nt: TGCAGTGCTAGAGGGACCGGGGGCGGGTTTGGCTACACCTTC

clone_size: few
d_call: TRBD1
j_call: TRBJ2-7
v_call: TRBV5-5
cdr3_aa: CASSLPQGAVEQYF
cdr3_nt: TGTGCCAGCAGCTTGCCGCAGGGGGCGGTGGAGCAGTACTTC

clone_size: .
d_call: .
j_call: TRBJ2-5
v_call: TRBV29-1
cdr3_aa: CSVDSLKSETQYF
cdr3_nt: TGCAGCGTTGACAGCCTTAAATCAGAGACCCAGTACTTC

clone_size: .
d_call: .
j_call: TRBJ2-4
v_call: TRBV7-2
cdr3_aa: CASGIGSLGYF
cdr3_nt: TGTGCCAGCGGGATTGGGTCACTTGGGTACTTC

clone_size: .
d_call: .
j_call: TRBJ2-7
v_call: TRBV20-1
cdr3_aa: CSAGGASFYEQYF
cdr3_nt: TGCAGTGCTGGGGGGGCCTCTTTCTACGAGCAGTACTTC

clone_size: once
d_call: .
j_call: TRBJ2-7
v_call: TRBV28
cdr3_aa: CASSLSSQGTYEQYF
cdr3_nt: TGTGCCAGCAGTTTATCCTCACAGGGAACCTACGAGCAGTACTTC

clone_size: .
d_call: .
j_call: TRBJ2-5
v_call: TRBV7-2
cdr3_aa: CASSLTPMETQYF
cdr3_nt: TGTGCCAGCAGCTTGACCCCAATGGAGACCCAGTACTTC

clone_size: .
d_call: .
j_call: TRBJ2-3
v_call: TRBV20-1
cdr3_aa: CSAPYRGADTQYF
cdr3_nt: TGCAGTGCTCCCTATAGGGGCGCAGATACGCAGTATTTT

clone_size: .
d_call: TRBD1
j_call: TRBJ1-1
v_call: TRBV5-8
cdr3_aa: CASSVGTALNTEAFF
cdr3_nt: TGTGCCAGCAGTGTGGGGACAGCTTTGAACACTGAAGCTTTCTTT

clone_size: few
d_call: .
j_call: TRBJ2-5
v_call: TRBV20-1
cdr3_aa: CSASKGGPQETQYF
cdr3_nt: TGCAGTGCTAGTAAGGGGGGCCCTCAAGAGACCCAGTACTTC

clone_size: .
d_call: .
j_call: TRBJ1-4
v_call: TRBV7-9
cdr3_aa: CASTRGGGIKEKLFF
cdr3_nt: TGTGCCAGCACACGTGGAGGAGGGATAAAGGAAAAACTGTTTTTT

clone_size: .
d_call: .
j_call: TRBJ1-1
v_call: TRBV28
cdr3_aa: CASSLDKVAEAFF
cdr3_nt: TGTGCCAGCAGTTTGGACAAGGTCGCTGAAGCTTTCTTT

clone_size: .
d_call: .
j_call: TRBJ2-1
v_call: TRBV7-2
cdr3_aa: CASSLLGNSYNEQFF
cdr3_nt: TGTGCCAGCAGCTTATTGGGAAACTCCTACAATGAGCAGTTCTTC

clone_size: few
d_call: TRBD1
j_call: TRBJ1-1
v_call: TRBV29-1
cdr3_aa: CSVSGGAGTEAFF
cdr3_nt: TGCAGCGTTTCAGGGGGCGCGGGTACTGAAGCTTTCTTT

clone_size: .
d_call: .
j_call: TRBJ2-2
v_call: TRBV7-3
cdr3_aa: CASSFGSSGELFF
cdr3_nt: TGTGCCAGCAGCTTTGGTAGTAGCGGGGAGCTGTTTTTT